The entry below gives a single TCR beta chain sequence along with its context. The data stem from a study of blood T cell repertoires in COVID-19. Study as a whole: The samples span acute and convalescent COVID-19 from the United States, Italy and Spain.

This table comes from immunoSEQ multiplex PCR, and its TCRdb copy is limited to in-frame clones, with some not included. In the table there are 250,000 to 300,000 clones, about 88% of which are singletons. Germline V CDR1 and CDR2: SGHAT, FQNNGV. Deletions cut 3 bases from V and 0 bases from J, with 6 bases between. This CDR3 region has 13 residues. The sequencing input was peripheral blood. This TCR came from a man aged 18 to 29 with active or convalescent COVID-19. This chain uses TRBV11-2 with TRBJ2-7; D gene unclear. CDR3 loop: CASSFTTSYEQYF. CDR3 coding DNA: TGTGCCAGCAGCTTCACAACCTCCTACGAGCAGTACTTC.